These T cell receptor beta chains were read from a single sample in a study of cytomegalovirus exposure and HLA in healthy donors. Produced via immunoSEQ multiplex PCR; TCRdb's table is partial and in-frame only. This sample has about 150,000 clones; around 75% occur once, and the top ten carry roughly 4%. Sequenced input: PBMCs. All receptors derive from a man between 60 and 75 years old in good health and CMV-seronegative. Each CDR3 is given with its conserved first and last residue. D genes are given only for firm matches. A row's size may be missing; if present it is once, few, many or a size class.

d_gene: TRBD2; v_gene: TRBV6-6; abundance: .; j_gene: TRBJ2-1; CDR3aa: CASSFGTSGRTEQFF; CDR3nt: TGTGCCAGCAGTTTCGGAACTAGCGGGAGGACTGAGCAGTTCTTC
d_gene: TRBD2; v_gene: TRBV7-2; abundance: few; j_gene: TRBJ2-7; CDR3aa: CASSPGTSVSYEQYF; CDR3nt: TGTGCCAGCAGCCCAGGGACTAGCGTATCCTACGAGCAGTACTTC
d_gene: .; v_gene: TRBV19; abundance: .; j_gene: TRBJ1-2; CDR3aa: CATGGQQNGYTF; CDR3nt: TGTGCCACCGGCGGGCAGCAGAATGGCTACACCTTC
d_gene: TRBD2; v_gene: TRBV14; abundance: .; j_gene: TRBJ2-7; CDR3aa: CASSQDWLAGVTYEQYF; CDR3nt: TGTGCCAGCAGCCAAGATTGGCTAGCGGGGGTTACCTACGAGCAGTACTTC
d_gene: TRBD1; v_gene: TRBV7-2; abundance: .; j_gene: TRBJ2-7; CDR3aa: CASSLVANPGQGYEQYF; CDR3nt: TGTGCCAGCAGCTTAGTGGCCAATCCGGGACAGGGTTACGAGCAGTACTTC
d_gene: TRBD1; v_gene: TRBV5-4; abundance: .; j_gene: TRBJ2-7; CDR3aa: CASSLYRGSYEQYF; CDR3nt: TGTGCCAGCAGCTTGTACAGGGGGTCCTACGAGCAGTACTTC
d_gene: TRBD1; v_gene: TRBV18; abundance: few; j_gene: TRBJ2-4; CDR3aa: CASSPGTGLAKNIQYF; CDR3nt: TGTGCCAGCTCACCTGGGACAGGGCTAGCCAAAAACATTCAGTACTTC
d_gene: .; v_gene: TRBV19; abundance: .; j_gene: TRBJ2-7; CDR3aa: CASSPDLLPYEQYF; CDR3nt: TGTGCCAGTAGTCCCGACTTACTCCCCTACGAGCAGTACTTC
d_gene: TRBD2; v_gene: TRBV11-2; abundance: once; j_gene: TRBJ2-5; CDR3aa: CASSLNGRGGETQYF; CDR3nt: TGTGCCAGCAGCTTGAACGGGAGGGGGGGAGAGACCCAGTACTTC
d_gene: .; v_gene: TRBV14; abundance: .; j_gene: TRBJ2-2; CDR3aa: CASSQVGSATNTGELFF; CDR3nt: TGTGCCAGCAGCCAAGTCGGGTCTGCTACAAACACCGGGGAGCTGTTTTTT
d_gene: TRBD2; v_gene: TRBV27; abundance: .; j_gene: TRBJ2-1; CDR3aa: CASSLDAGTSGRLTRFF; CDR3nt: TGTGCCAGCAGTTTAGACGCCGGGACTAGCGGGAGGTTGACCCGATTCTTC
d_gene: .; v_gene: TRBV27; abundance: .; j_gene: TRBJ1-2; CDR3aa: CASSLQGDYGYTF; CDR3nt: TGTGCCAGCAGTTTGCAAGGGGACTATGGCTACACCTTC
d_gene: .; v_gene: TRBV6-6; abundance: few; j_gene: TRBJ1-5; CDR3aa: CASSPGNQPQHF; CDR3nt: TGTGCCAGCAGTCCCGGGAATCAGCCCCAGCATTTT
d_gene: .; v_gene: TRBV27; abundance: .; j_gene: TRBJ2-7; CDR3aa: CASRDTTATYEQYF; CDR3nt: TGTGCCAGCAGAGACACGACAGCCACCTACGAGCAGTACTTC
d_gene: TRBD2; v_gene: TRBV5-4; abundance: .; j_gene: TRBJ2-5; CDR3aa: CASSSQRTSGALETQYF; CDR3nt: TGTGCCAGCAGCTCACAACGGACTAGCGGGGCTTTGGAGACCCAGTACTTC
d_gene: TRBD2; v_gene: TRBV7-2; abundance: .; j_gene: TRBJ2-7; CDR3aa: CASSLGEGLAGPGYF; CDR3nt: TGTGCCAGCAGCTTAGGGGAAGGGCTAGCGGGTCCAGGGTACTTC
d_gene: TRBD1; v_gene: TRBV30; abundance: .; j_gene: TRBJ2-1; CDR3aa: CAWSRNRGNINYEQFF; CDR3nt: TGTGCCTGGAGTCGAAACAGGGGGAATATTAATTATGAGCAGTTCTTC
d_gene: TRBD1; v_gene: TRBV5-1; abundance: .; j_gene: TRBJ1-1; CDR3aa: CASSLQGVRGTEAFF; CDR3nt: TGCGCCAGCAGCTTACAGGGGGTACGGGGCACTGAAGCTTTCTTT
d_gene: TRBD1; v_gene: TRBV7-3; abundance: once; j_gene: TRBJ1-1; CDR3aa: CASSLDRATEAFF; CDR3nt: TGTGCCAGCAGCCTGGACAGGGCCACTGAAGCTTTCTTT
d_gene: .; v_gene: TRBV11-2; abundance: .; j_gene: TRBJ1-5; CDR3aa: CASRPGKGAGNQPQHF; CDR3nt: TGTGCCAGCCGCCCTGGTAAAGGAGCCGGGAATCAGCCCCAGCATTTT
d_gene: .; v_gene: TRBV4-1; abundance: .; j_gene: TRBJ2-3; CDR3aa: CASSHGRASTDTQYF; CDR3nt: TGCGCCAGCAGCCACGGGAGAGCTAGCACAGATACGCAGTATTTT
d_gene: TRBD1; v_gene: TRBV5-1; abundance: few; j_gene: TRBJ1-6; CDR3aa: CASSETGGSDSPLHF; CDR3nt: TGCGCCAGCAGCGAAACAGGGGGCTCGGATTCACCCCTCCACTTT
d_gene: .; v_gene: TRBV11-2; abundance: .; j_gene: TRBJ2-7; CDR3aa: CASSPLVQTYEQYF; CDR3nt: TGTGCCAGCAGTCCTCTGGTACAGACCTACGAGCAGTACTTC
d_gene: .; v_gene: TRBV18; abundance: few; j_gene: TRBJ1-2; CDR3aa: CASSPDPFGRANYGYTF; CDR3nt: TGTGCCAGCTCACCCGATCCATTCGGTCGGGCTAACTATGGCTACACCTTC
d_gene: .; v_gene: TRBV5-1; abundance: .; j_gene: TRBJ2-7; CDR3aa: CASRYDSESSYEQYF; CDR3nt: TGCGCCAGCAGGTATGACTCTGAAAGCTCCTACGAGCAGTACTTC
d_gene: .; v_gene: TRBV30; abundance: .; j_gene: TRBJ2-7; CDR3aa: CAWSVPQGIVHEQYF; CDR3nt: TGTGCCTGGAGTGTACCCCAGGGGATAGTCCACGAGCAGTACTTC
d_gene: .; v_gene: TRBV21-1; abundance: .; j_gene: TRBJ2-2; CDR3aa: CASSKEKRKTYTGELFF; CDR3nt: TGTGCCAGCAGCAAAGAAAAGCGGAAGACATACACCGGGGAGCTGTTTTTT
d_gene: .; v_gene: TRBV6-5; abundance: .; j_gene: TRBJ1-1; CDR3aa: CASRDTAMNTEAFF; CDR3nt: TGTGCCAGCCGGGACACCGCAATGAACACTGAAGCTTTCTTT
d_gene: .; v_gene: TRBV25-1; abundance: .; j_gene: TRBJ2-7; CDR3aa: CASSERGSAYEQYF; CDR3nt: TGTGCCAGCAGTGAACGGGGGTCCGCCTACGAGCAGTACTTC
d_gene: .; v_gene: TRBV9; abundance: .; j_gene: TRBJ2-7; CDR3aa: CASSVGPSSYEQYF; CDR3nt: TGTGCCAGCAGCGTAGGCCCCAGCTCCTACGAGCAGTACTTC
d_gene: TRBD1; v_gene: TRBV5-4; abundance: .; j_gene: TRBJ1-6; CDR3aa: CASSWGTGGNSPLHF; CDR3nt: TGTGCCAGCAGCTGGGGGACAGGCGGTAATTCACCCCTCCACTTT
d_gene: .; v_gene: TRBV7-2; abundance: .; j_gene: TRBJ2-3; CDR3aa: CASSLAPTSPHVHTQYF; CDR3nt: TGTGCCAGCAGCTTAGCCCCCACTAGCCCGCATGTCCATACGCAGTATTTT
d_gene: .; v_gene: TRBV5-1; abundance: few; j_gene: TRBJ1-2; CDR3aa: CASSLVNSGSNGYTF; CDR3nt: TGCGCCAGCAGCTTGGTTAACTCAGGATCCAATGGCTACACCTTC
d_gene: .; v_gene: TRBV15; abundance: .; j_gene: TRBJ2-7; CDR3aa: CATSRGGSGEQYF; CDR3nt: TGTGCCACCAGCAGAGGAGGATCGGGTGAGCAGTACTTC
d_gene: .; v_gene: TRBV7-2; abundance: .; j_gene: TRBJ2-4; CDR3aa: CASSTDREAAKNIQYF; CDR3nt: TGTGCCAGCAGCACCGACAGGGAGGCGGCCAAAAACATTCAGTACTTC
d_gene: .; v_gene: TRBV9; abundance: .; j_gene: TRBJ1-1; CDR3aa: CASSVIPGGGNTEAFF; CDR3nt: TGTGCCAGCAGCGTAATCCCCGGCGGGGGGAACACTGAAGCTTTCTTT
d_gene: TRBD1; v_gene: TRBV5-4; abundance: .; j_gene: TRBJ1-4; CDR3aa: CASSLDRGDEKLFF; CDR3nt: TGTGCCAGCAGCTTGGACAGGGGGGACGAAAAACTGTTTTTT
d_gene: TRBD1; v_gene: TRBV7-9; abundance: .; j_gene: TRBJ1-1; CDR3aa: CASSLSGQDYEAFF; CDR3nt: TGTGCCAGCAGCTTAAGTGGACAGGATTATGAAGCTTTCTTT
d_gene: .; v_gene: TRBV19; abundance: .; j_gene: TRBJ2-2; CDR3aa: CASRGTDYGELFF; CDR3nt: TGTGCCAGTAGGGGAACGGACTACGGGGAGCTGTTTTTT
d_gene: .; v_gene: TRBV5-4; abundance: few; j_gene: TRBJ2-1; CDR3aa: CASSLAGLYNEQFF; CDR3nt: TGTGCCAGCAGCTTGGCCGGACTCTACAATGAGCAGTTCTTC
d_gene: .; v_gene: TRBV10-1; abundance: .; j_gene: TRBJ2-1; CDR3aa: CASTLPPTSATYNEQFF; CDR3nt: TGCGCCAGCACCCTCCCCCCTACTAGTGCAACCTACAATGAGCAGTTCTTC
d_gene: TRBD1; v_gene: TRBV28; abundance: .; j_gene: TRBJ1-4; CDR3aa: CASSFRGTGGEKLFF; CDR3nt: TGTGCCAGCAGTTTTAGGGGGACAGGAGGTGAAAAACTGTTTTTT
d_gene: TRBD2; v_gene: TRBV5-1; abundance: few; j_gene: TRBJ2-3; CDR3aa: CASSFTAGVSTDTQYF; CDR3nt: TGCGCCAGCAGCTTCACCGCGGGGGTGAGCACAGATACGCAGTATTTT
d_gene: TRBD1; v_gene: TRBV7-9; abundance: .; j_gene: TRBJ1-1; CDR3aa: CASSLVGGDRDPEAFF; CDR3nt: TGTGCCAGCAGCTTAGTTGGAGGGGACAGGGACCCTGAAGCTTTCTTT
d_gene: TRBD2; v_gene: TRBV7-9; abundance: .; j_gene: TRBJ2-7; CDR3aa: CASSILAGVREQYF; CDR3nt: TGTGCCAGCAGCATCCTAGCGGGAGTTCGCGAGCAGTACTTC
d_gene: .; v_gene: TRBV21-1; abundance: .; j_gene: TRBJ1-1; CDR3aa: CAREERQGNTEAFF; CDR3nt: TGTGCCAGAGAGGAAAGACAGGGAAACACTGAAGCTTTCTTT
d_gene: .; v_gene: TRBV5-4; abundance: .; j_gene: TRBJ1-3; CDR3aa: CASGNLDSSSGNTIYF; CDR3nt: TGTGCCAGCGGCAACCTGGACAGCTCCTCTGGAAACACCATATATTTT